This entry features one T cell receptor (beta chain) sequence. These data come from a study of human T cells and chemical hapten exposure. Study in general: Skin of the upper inner arm, roughly 2 cm by roughly 2 cm, received 2% DPC for sensitization.

TCRdb called the RACE reads again in MiXCR, with one record for every CDR3 protein. The sample includes about 100,000 distinct CDR3 sequences, around 10% of them seen just once. The sample's time point: patch test 1, 2 weeks after DPC sensitization. Treatment in this sample: therapeutic diphenylcyclopropenone sensitization with weekly scalp DPC. The sequence was collected from a woman in her 40s with alopecia areata. Some clones in this sample may be carry-over from other donors' samples. The sample in question was whole blood, obtained in connection with sensitization to the hapten diphenylcyclopropenone (DPC).

DNA of the CDR3: TGTGCCAGCAGGGGTACAGGGATCACCGGGGAGCTGTTTTTT. It translates to CASRGTGITGELFF. This chain uses TRBV6-5 with TRBJ2-2; D possibly corresponds to TRBD1 (6 bases). V dropped 6 bases and J dropped 4 bases, with 12 bases sitting between them. Germline V CDR1 and CDR2: MNHEY, SVGAGI. The CDR3 has 14 residues.